One and the same sample provided the 2 T cell receptor beta chains below, sequenced in a study of blood T cell repertoires in COVID-19. The table came from immunoSEQ multiplex PCR; TCRdb's copy has only in-frame clones and leaves some out. The profile shows over 300,000 clones, approximately 90% of them singletons. The sample was PBMCs or T cells enriched from blood (not recorded which). Source of these receptors: a woman between 40 and 55 years old who had recovered from COVID-19.

The table lists this clone with a count of one. V gene TRBV7-2 combines with J gene TRBJ2-1, with D perhaps matching TRBD2 (6 bases). Trimming stripped 1 base from V and 3 bases from J, with 7 bases between. Germline CDR1 and CDR2: SGHTA and FQGNSA. The CDR3 consists of 14 residues. The CDR3 sequence is CASSLGGNYNEQFF. Here the CDR3 DNA reads TGTGCCAGCAGCTTAGGCGGGAACTACAATGAGCAGTTCTTC.

V gene TRBV2 combines with J gene TRBJ1-5; TRBD1 matches 9 bases. With V trimmed by 6 bases and J by 7 bases, 10 bases remained unmatched. Germline CDR1 SNHLY, CDR2 FYNNEI. The length of the CDR3 is 15 residues. CDR3 sequence: CASRDTGGEGQPQHF. The CDR3 DNA reads as TGTGCCAGCAGAGATACAGGGGGCGAGGGCCAGCCCCAGCATTTT.